This entry lists 20 T cell receptor beta chains sequenced from one sample in a study of CD8 T cells in Susac syndrome. Reverse transcription used roughly 0.5 to 1 ug RNA and random hexamers. From the immunoSEQ multiplex PCR reads, TCRdb called clonotypes with MiXCR, one entry per CDR3 protein. The sample includes 110,000 to 150,000 distinct CDR3 sequences, approximately 95% seen only once; the top ten take over 0.25%. The sequenced sample was CD8+ T cells from PBMCs. The receptors were sampled from a human donor in good health.

The genes are TRBV9 and TRBJ2-2; D not resolved. The CDR3 contains 12 residues. Trimming stripped 4 bases from V and 9 bases from J, with 10 bases between. The V gene's germline CDR1 is SGDLS and CDR2 YYNGEE. CDR3 coding DNA: TGTGCCAGCAGCCTCGAGCTCCGGGAGCTGTTTTTT. It specifies CASSLELRELFF.

The CDR3 is CSARGSSRSSYNEQFF. In DNA, the CDR3 is TGCAGTGCTAGAGGGTCCTCGCGGAGCTCCTACAATGAGCAGTTCTTC. J is TRBJ2-1 and V is TRBV20-1; D not resolved. Looked up from germline, CDR1 is DFQATT and CDR2 is SNEGSKA (reference sequence). The CDR3 is made up of 16 amino acids. V was trimmed by 1 base and J by 0 bases, leaving 13 bases between them.

The V gene is TRBV29-1, the J gene TRBJ2-1; D is undetermined. This CDR3 is 15 amino acids long. Germline lookup yields CDR1 SQVTM and CDR2 ANQGSEA. V was pared by 2 bases and J by 0 bases, with 11 bases between. CDR3 sequence (DNA): TGCAGCGTTGAAACAGTTCTTCGCTCCTACAATGAGCAGTTCTTC. This encodes CSVETVLRSYNEQFF.

V usage is TRBV27 and J usage is TRBJ2-6; D is undetermined. Germline values: CDR1 MNHEY, CDR2 SMNVEV (reference sequence). The V gene lost 7 bases and the J gene lost 1 base, with 8 bases spanning the gap. This CDR3 region has 14 residues. The CDR3 is CASTWGSGANVLTF. CDR3 in DNA: TGTGCCAGCACCTGGGGTTCTGGGGCCAACGTCCTGACTTTC. Based on the CDR3 plus reference TRBV27 and TRBJ2-6, the full variable domain is EAQVTQNPRYLITVTGKKLTVTCSQNMNHEYMSWYRQDPGLGLRQIYYSMNVEVTDKGDVPEGYKVSRKEKRNFPLILESPSPNQTSLYFCASTWGSGANVLTFGAGSRLTVL.

This clonotype appeared a single time. The chain is built from TRBV9 and TRBJ2-3; TRBD2 is a possible D gene (7 bases). CDR3 length: 17 amino acids. The V gene lost 1 base and the J gene lost 4 bases, with 19 bases spanning the gap. Germline CDR1 SGDLS, CDR2 YYNGEE. The CDR3 protein is CASSVNMGAGVADTQYF. CDR3 DNA sequence: TGTGCCAGCAGCGTAAATATGGGGGCGGGAGTGGCAGATACGCAGTATTTT.

This chain connects TRBV12-3 or TRBV12-4 to TRBJ1-4; D possibly corresponds to TRBD1 (5 bases). Trimming removed 6 bases at V and 8 bases at J, with 16 bases between. The CDR3 extends over 14 amino acids. The chain's CDR3 is CASREGGEEEKLFF. For the CDR3, the DNA is TGTGCCAGCAGGGAGGGAGGGGAGGAAGAAAAACTGTTTTTT.

J is TRBJ2-1 and V is TRBV6-6; TRBD2 is a possible D gene (5 bases). CDR3 size: 11 residues. CDR1 and CDR2 (germline): MNHNY, SVGAGI (reference sequence). Trimming cost V 6 bases and J 7 bases, with 7 bases left between them. The CDR3 is CASREVNEQFF. The CDR3 DNA follows: TGTGCCAGCAGGGAGGTGAATGAGCAGTTCTTC.

The V call is TRBV24-1, the J call TRBJ2-2; D is undetermined. Deletions cut 8 bases from V and 0 bases from J, with 6 bases between. The germline V gene encodes CDR1 KGHDR and CDR2 SFDVKD. This CDR3 has 13 residues. The CDR3 reads CATTEPNTGELFF. The CDR3 DNA is TGTGCCACCACCGAGCCGAACACCGGGGAGCTGTTTTTT.

J is TRBJ2-2 and V is TRBV29-1, with D uncertain. The germline V gene encodes CDR1 SQVTM and CDR2 ANQGSEA. There are 13 residues in the CDR3. The germline V and J ends were trimmed by 5 bases and 1 base, with 8 bases remaining between them. Here the CDR3 DNA reads TGCAGCGTTCTGACGGAGAACACCGGGGAGCTGTTTTTT. Protein sequence: CSVLTENTGELFF.

J is TRBJ2-5 and V is TRBV27; D is perhaps TRBD1 (5 bases). V lost 0 bases, J lost 1 base, and 9 bases lay in between. Germline CDR1 MNHEY, CDR2 SMNVEV (reference sequence). There are 15 residues in the CDR3. The CDR3 sequence: CASSLSPRAQETQYF. The CDR3 region has the DNA TGTGCCAGCAGTTTATCGCCCAGGGCCCAAGAGACCCAGTACTTC.

The chain carries TRBV7-6 and TRBJ2-3, with TRBD2 matching over 10 bases. This CDR3 has 14 residues. Germline V gene lookup returns CDR1 SGHVS and CDR2 FNYEAQ. With 8 bases clipped from V and 6 bases from J, the junction kept 8 bases outside the gene matches. The CDR3 loop reads CASVSSGRRDTQYF. The CDR3 region has the DNA TGTGCCAGCGTATCTAGCGGGAGAAGGGATACGCAGTATTTT.

The chain combines TRBV20-1 with TRBJ2-7; D not certain. CDR1 DFQATT and CDR2 SNEGSKA come from the germline V gene (reference sequence). V was clipped by 5 bases and J by 2 bases, with 10 bases between them. This CDR3 is built from 12 residues. In DNA form, the CDR3 reads TGCAGTGCTGAGCAGAACCCCTACGAGCAGTACTTC. It translates to CSAEQNPYEQYF.

The chain links TRBV28 to TRBJ2-7; TRBD2 matches at 14 bases. The germline gives CDR1 MDHEN, CDR2 SYDVKM. The CDR3 is 19 amino acids. V shed 5 bases, J shed 6 bases, and the junction held 18 bases outside the gene matches. The CDR3 region has the DNA TGTGCCAGCAGTGGGGGACTAGCGGGAGTCACCACCACCACTGTCGAGCAGTACTTC. Protein: CASSGGLAGVTTTTVEQYF.

The V call is TRBV7-2, the J call TRBJ2-7; unclear D gene. V was trimmed by 3 bases and J by 3 bases, leaving 9 bases between them. The CDR3 loop spans 13 amino acids. Germline V gene data show CDR1 as SGHTA and CDR2 as FQGNSA. CDR3 sequence reads: CASSLNQYYEQYF. DNA for the CDR3: TGTGCCAGCAGCTTGAACCAATACTACGAGCAGTACTTC.

In this sample, this clonotype turned up once. The V gene is TRBV7-9, the J gene TRBJ2-7, with no clear D. CDR1 and CDR2 from the germline V gene are SEHNR and FQNEAQ (reference sequence). V was pared by 1 base and J by 3 bases, with 13 bases between. The CDR3 totals 15 residues. CDR3 sequence (DNA): TGTGCCAGCAGCTTAGTGACGGGCCCTCTCTACGAGCAGTACTTC. It is translated as CASSLVTGPLYEQYF.

Regarding this clonotype: The germline gene is not matched at one end of the junction; a read error may be the cause. The chain couples TRBV28 to TRBJ1-2, with D maybe TRBD1 (6 bases). Germline CDR1 MDHEN, CDR2 SYDVKM. The CDR3 spans 12 residues. CDR3 region: CGAGTLFYGYTF. CDR3 nucleotides: TGCGGGGCCGGGACACTATTCTATGGCTACACCTTC.

The rearrangement joins TRBV5-6 to TRBJ2-1, with D possibly TRBD1 on 6 matching bases. Germline V lookup: CDR1 SGHDT, CDR2 YYEEEE. V gave up 5 bases and J gave up 7 bases, with 16 bases separating them. The CDR3 contains 14 residues. The chain's CDR3 is CASRGSGGRNEQFF. CDR3 in DNA: TGTGCCAGCAGGGGATCTGGGGGCCGTAATGAGCAGTTCTTC.

This CDR3 reads CAWTWTGNTEAFF. The CDR3 nucleotides are TGTGCCTGGACTTGGACAGGGAACACTGAAGCTTTCTTT. The genes are TRBV30 and TRBJ1-1, with 7 bases matching TRBD1. The CDR3 has 13 amino acids. The junction had 3 bases not matched to a gene; V was cut back by 4 bases and J by 1 base. CDR1 and CDR2 (germline): GTSNPN, SVGIG (reference sequence).

In its sample, this clonotype was seen once. The rearrangement joins TRBV29-1 to TRBJ2-7; tentatively, D is TRBD1 or TRBD2 (5 bases each). The CDR3 has 15 amino acids. Trimming removed 4 bases from V and 2 bases from J, with 18 bases in between. CDR1 and CDR2 (germline): SQVTM, ANQGSEA. CDR3 bases: TGCAGCGTTGCCTCCGGGACCCTCCCCACCTACGAGCAGTACTTC. Protein: CSVASGTLPTYEQYF.

This clonotype was recorded a few times. The V gene is TRBV28, the J gene TRBJ1-1, with D unclear. Germline-derived CDR1 and CDR2 are MDHEN and SYDVKM. This CDR3 contains 11 residues. V lost 3 bases to trimming and J lost 8 bases, with 7 bases between them. In nucleotides, the CDR3 is TGTGCCAGCAGTTTGGACGGGGAAGCTTTCTTT. Its translation is CASSLDGEAFF.